The sequence of this T cell receptor (beta chain) was determined in a study of blood T cell repertoires in COVID-19. Overall study context: Italy, Spain and the United States were the sources of the convalescent and acute COVID-19 samples. Nucleic acid was either cDNA or gDNA, and it came from T cells, B-cell-depleted T cells, or PBMCs.

Per the study methods: How many nucleated cells were present was estimated from reference gene primer amplification. Here immunoSEQ multiplex PCR was the method, and the copy in TCRdb shows in-frame clones only, minus some. V and J calls and clone size are given by that table; D and trimming were obtained from the DNA. The sample carries 200,000 to 250,000 clones, 85% to 90% recorded once. This sequence was found in a man aged 18 to 30 with active or convalescent COVID-19. Sequenced sample: peripheral blood.

The CDR3 DNA sequence: TGCGCCAGCAGCCGAGCGGGAGTGGCCGACGAGCAGTACTTC. It encodes CASSRAGVADEQYF. The rearrangement joins TRBV4-1 to TRBJ2-7; TRBD2 matches 8 bases. From germline, CDR1 is MGHRA and CDR2 YSYEKL. J gave up 5 bases and V 4 bases, and 7 bases lay outside the gene matches. This CDR3 comprises 14 residues.